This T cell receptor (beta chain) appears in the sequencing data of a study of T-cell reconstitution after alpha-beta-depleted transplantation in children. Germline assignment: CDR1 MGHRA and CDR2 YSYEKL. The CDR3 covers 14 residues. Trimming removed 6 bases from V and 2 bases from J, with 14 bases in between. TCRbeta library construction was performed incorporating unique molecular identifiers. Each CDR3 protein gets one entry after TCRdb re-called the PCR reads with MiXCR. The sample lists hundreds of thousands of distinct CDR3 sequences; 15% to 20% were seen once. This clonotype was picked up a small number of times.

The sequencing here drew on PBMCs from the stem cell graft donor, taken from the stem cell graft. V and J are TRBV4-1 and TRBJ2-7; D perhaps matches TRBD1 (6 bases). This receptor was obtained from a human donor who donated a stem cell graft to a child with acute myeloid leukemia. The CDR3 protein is CASSEGRGTYEQYV. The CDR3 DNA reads TGCGCCAGCAGTGAAGGTAGGGGGACCTACGAGCAGTACGTC.